This section outlines one T cell receptor beta chain sequence together with its context. Its target is unknown. Data came from immunoSEQ multiplex PCR; TCRdb stores just in-frame clones and leaves some out. The sample yields approximately 52,000 clones, roughly 90% seen once. The sample comes from a study of chemoradiotherapy in HPV16-positive cancers. Findings of the study overall: The functional HPV-specific definition rests on just a couple of HPV16-positive patients.

Germline CDR1 reads SGDLS; CDR2 reads YYNGEE. This CDR3 has 15 amino acids. Trimming shortened V by 6 bases and J by 1 base, and 16 bases separated the two germline ends. The material sequenced was blood, taken from a patient who underwent chemoradiotherapy. V usage is TRBV9 and J usage is TRBJ2-5; D unresolved. This clonotype was sampled from a human donor with HPV-associated anogenital cancer. The CDR3 DNA reads as TGTGCCAGCACACCGGGCCTCGGCTCCCAAGAGACCCAGTACTTC. The encoded protein is CASTPGLGSQETQYF.